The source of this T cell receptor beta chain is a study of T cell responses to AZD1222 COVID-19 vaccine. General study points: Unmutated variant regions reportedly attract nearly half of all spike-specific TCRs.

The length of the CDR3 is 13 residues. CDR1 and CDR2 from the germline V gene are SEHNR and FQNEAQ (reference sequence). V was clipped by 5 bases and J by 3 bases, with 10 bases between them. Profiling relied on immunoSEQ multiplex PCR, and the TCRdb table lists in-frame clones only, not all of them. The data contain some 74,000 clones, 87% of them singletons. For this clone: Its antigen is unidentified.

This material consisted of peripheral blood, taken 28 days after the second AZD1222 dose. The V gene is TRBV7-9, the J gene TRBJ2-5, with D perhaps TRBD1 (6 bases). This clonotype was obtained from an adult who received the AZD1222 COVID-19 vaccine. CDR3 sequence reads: CASSLQGKETQYF. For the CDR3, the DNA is TGTGCCAGCAGCCTACAGGGAAAAGAGACCCAGTACTTC.